A single sample is the source of the 24 T cell receptor beta chains below, sequenced in a study of response to subunit inactivated influenza vaccine. TCRdb re-called the RT-PCR reads with MiXCR, one entry per CDR3 protein. This table holds approximately 310,000 distinct CDR3 sequences, roughly 22% found once. This specimen was PBMCs from blood, taken about 20 months after vaccination. The origin of the receptors is a man between 50 and 75 years old who received an inactivated influenza vaccine.

This clonotype was counted at least ten times. The rearrangement uses TRBV20-1 and TRBJ2-7, with D perhaps TRBD2 (5 bases). There are 15 residues in the CDR3. Trimming took off 0 bases at V and 0 bases at J, with 12 bases between the two ends. CDR1 DFQATT and CDR2 SNEGSKA come from the germline V gene (reference sequence). The CDR3 DNA follows: TGCAGTGCTAGAGAAGGCCAGCGGAACTCCTACGAGCAGTACTTC. Amino acids: CSAREGQRNSYEQYF.

The table lists this clonotype with a few counts. V gene TRBV12-3 or TRBV12-4 combines with J gene TRBJ2-1; D possibly corresponds to TRBD2 (5 bases). The V and J ends lost 6 bases and 7 bases respectively, with 13 bases between them. The CDR3 length is 13 residues. The CDR3 DNA follows: TGTGCCAGCAGACTAACAGAGGGTAATGAGCAGTTCTTC. Protein sequence: CASRLTEGNEQFF.

This clonotype was observed many times. The rearrangement joins TRBV28 to TRBJ2-1; 7 bases match TRBD1. V lost 5 bases and J lost 9; bases outside the gene matches: 7. This CDR3 is 13 amino acids long. Germline V lookup: CDR1 MDHEN, CDR2 SYDVKM. The CDR3 DNA follows: TGTGCCAGCAGTCCTACAGGGGTGGGTGAGCAGTTCTTC. It codes for CASSPTGVGEQFF.

The chain carries TRBV20-1 and TRBJ1-2, with D perhaps matching TRBD1 (5 bases). The CDR3 consists of 13 residues. Germline CDR1 is DFQATT and CDR2 is SNEGSKA (reference sequence). The ends were cut back, 3 bases at V and 6 bases at J, with 14 bases in the middle. For the CDR3, the DNA is TGCAGTGCTAGTCTCAGGGTAGGGGATGGCTACACCTTC. Translating gives CSASLRVGDGYTF.

This clonotype was seen a few times. The chain carries TRBV12-3 or TRBV12-4 and TRBJ1-1; unclear D gene. V dropped 8 bases and J dropped 0 bases, with 19 bases sitting between them. The CDR3 is 16 residues long. CDR3 nucleotide sequence: TGTGCCAGCTCACCCCGTGGAGGCAGTCTGAACACTGAAGCTTTCTTT. It encodes CASSPRGGSLNTEAFF.

On this clonotype itself: A much larger clone differs from this one at a single base, so this may be a read error. The chain uses TRBV5-6 and TRBJ1-2, with D unclear. The CDR3 sequence is 12 residues long. V was cut by 7 bases and J by 7 bases, with 14 bases left in between. Germline loops: CDR1 SGHDT, CDR2 YYEEEE. CDR3 sequence: CASGPGVGGYTF. The CDR3 DNA reads TGTGCCAGCGGCCCTGGGGTTGGTGGCTACACCTTC.

V is TRBV30 and J is TRBJ1-1, with D perhaps matching TRBD1 (6 bases). V lost 2 bases and J lost 4, with 14 bases in between. Germline values: CDR1 GTSNPN, CDR2 SVGIG (reference sequence). The CDR3 has 14 residues. The CDR3 DNA follows: TGTGCCTGGAGTCGGGCAGGGGTTGGCACTGAAGCTTTCTTT. It specifies CAWSRAGVGTEAFF.

This clonotype appeared many times. This chain connects TRBV5-4 to TRBJ1-2, with a possible D match to TRBD1 (5 bases). The germline CDR1 and CDR2 sequences are SGHNT and YYREEE (reference sequence). This CDR3 spans 15 amino acids. V dropped 0 bases and J dropped 2 bases, with 11 bases sitting between them. The CDR3 DNA follows: TGTGCCAGCAGCTTGGGGGACCGGGTCAACTATGGCTACACCTTC. Protein sequence: CASSLGDRVNYGYTF.

The J gene is TRBJ2-3, the V gene TRBV20-1, with TRBD2 matching over 13 bases. The V segment lost 6 bases and the J segment 6 bases; nucleotides outside the gene matches: 12. Germline loops: CDR1 DFQATT, CDR2 SNEGSKA (reference sequence). This CDR3 is built from 16 residues. CDR3 sequence: CSAGNRLAGGQDTQYF. The CDR3 DNA reads TGCAGTGCGGGAAACCGACTAGCGGGGGGCCAGGATACGCAGTATTTT.

The CDR3 DNA reads as TGTGCCAGCTCACCACAACTGACAGGAAGAATTTCACCCCTCCACTTT. It encodes CASSPQLTGRISPLHF. This chain links TRBV18 with TRBJ1-6; weak D call: TRBD1 (6 bases). Germline V gene lookup returns CDR1 KGHSH and CDR2 LQKENI. This CDR3 has 16 residues. V was pared by 1 base and J by 9 bases, with 16 bases between.

The rearrangement uses TRBV7-6 and TRBJ2-7; 8 bases agree with TRBD1. Trimming at V came to 2 bases and at J to 7 bases, leaving 7 bases not matched to a gene. Germline values: CDR1 SGHVS, CDR2 FNYEAQ. CDR3 length: 14 amino acids. The CDR3: CASSLWTGKSEQYF. CDR3 nucleotides: TGTGCCAGCAGCTTATGGACAGGGAAGAGTGAGCAGTACTTC.

The J gene is TRBJ2-3, the V gene TRBV25-1; TRBD1 might be the D (6 bases). With 5 bases removed from V and 0 bases from J, the gap between germline ends came to 12 bases. The germline CDR1 and CDR2 sequences are MGHDK and SYGVNS. This CDR3 spans 15 amino acids. The DNA for the CDR3 is TGTGCCAGCAGTCCAGGGGCTGATAGCACAGATACGCAGTATTTT. Its protein is CASSPGADSTDTQYF.

This chain links TRBV15 with TRBJ2-1; 7 nucleotides agree with TRBD2. Germline V CDR1 and CDR2: LNHNV, YYDKDF (reference sequence). With V trimmed by 0 bases and J by 4 bases, 3 bases remained unmatched. The CDR3 extends over 15 amino acids. DNA for the CDR3: TGTGCCACCAGCAGAGACGCGGGAGCGTACAATGAGCAGTTCTTC. Encoded protein: CATSRDAGAYNEQFF.

This sequence joins TRBV4-3 and TRBJ1-4; D gene unclear. Germline loops: CDR1 LGHNA, CDR2 YSLEER. V was cut by 0 bases and J by 1 base, with 6 bases left in between. This CDR3 has 15 amino acids. CDR3 nucleotide sequence: TGCGCCAGCAGCCAAGATACCCTAACTAATGAAAAACTGTTTTTT. This codes for CASSQDTLTNEKLFF.

The rearrangement links TRBV20-1 to TRBJ2-7; D is unclear. V was trimmed by 3 bases and J by 4 bases, leaving 13 bases between them. The germline V gene encodes CDR1 DFQATT and CDR2 SNEGSKA (reference sequence). The CDR3 is made up of 13 amino acids. The CDR3 here is CSASAQDRYEQYF. In nucleotides, the CDR3 is TGCAGTGCTAGTGCTCAGGATCGATACGAGCAGTACTTC.

V gene TRBV6-2 or TRBV6-3 combines with J gene TRBJ1-2; tentatively, D is TRBD1 (6 bases). V lost 5 bases and J lost 2, with 12 bases in between. Germline CDR1 is MNHEY and CDR2 is SVGEGT. There are 14 residues in the CDR3. CDR3 sequence (DNA): TGTGCCAGCAGTCGGGCTACAGGGAACTATGGCTACACCTTC. Protein product: CASSRATGNYGYTF.

The rearrangement links TRBV29-1 to TRBJ2-7; perhaps TRBD2 as D (5 bases). V was pared by 5 bases and J by 0 bases, with 11 bases between. The germline gives CDR1 SQVTM, CDR2 ANQGSEA. The length of the CDR3 is 13 residues. CDR3 sequence: CSVTLEGSYEQYF. The CDR3 DNA is TGCAGCGTTACCCTAGAGGGCTCCTACGAGCAGTACTTC.

This clonotype has only a few counts. This chain joins TRBV27 and TRBJ1-2, with unresolved D. The CDR3 spans 15 residues. V lost 3 bases and J 0 bases, leaving 11 bases between the germline ends. Germline CDR1 MNHEY, CDR2 SMNVEV (reference sequence). CDR3 sequence: CASSFGRNSNYGYTF. CDR3 DNA sequence: TGTGCCAGCAGTTTCGGTCGGAACTCTAACTATGGCTACACCTTC.

The rearrangement joins TRBV6-4 to TRBJ2-2, with TRBD2 as a possible D gene (6 bases). The germline CDR1 and CDR2 sequences are MRHNA and SNTAGT. The V gene lost 8 bases and the J gene lost 2 bases, with 15 bases spanning the gap. The CDR3 consists of 15 residues. This chain's CDR3 is CASRREEGNTGELFF. The DNA for the CDR3 is TGTGCCAGCCGCAGAGAGGAGGGTAACACCGGGGAGCTGTTTTTT.

This clonotype was counted a few times. This rearrangement joins TRBV7-9 to TRBJ1-1; D is unclear. The CDR3 covers 16 residues. V was trimmed by 1 base and J by 0 bases, leaving 12 bases between them. CDR1 and CDR2 (germline): SEHNR, FQNEAQ (reference sequence). The CDR3 protein is CASSLVGWTVNTEAFF. The CDR3, as DNA: TGTGCCAGCAGCTTAGTGGGGTGGACCGTGAACACTGAAGCTTTCTTT.

The chain links TRBV7-2 to TRBJ1-2, with D maybe TRBD1 (5 bases). Trimming cost V 5 bases and J 0 bases, with 10 bases left between them. Germline CDR1 and CDR2: SGHTA and FQGNSA. The CDR3 runs to 14 residues. CDR3 DNA sequence: TGTGCCAGCAGCCCGAGGGGAGCTAACTATGGCTACACCTTC. Translating it yields CASSPRGANYGYTF.

Notes on this clonotype: An end of the junction does not agree with germline; a read error may underlie this. V usage is TRBV12-3 or TRBV12-4 and J usage is TRBJ2-3, with 9 positions matching TRBD1. This CDR3 region has 14 residues. The CDR3 nucleotides are TGTGCCAGCAGTTTAGTTCTCGGGGACAGGGAAATACATTTT. This sequence encodes CASSLVLGDREIHF.

This clonotype was observed once. The chain uses TRBV28 and TRBJ2-1; D is unclear. CDR1 and CDR2 (germline): MDHEN, SYDVKM. Trimming stripped 5 bases from V and 1 base from J, with 12 bases between. This CDR3 is 15 amino acids long. The CDR3 bases are TGTGCCAGCAGTCCTCGGGCGGAATCCTACAATGAGCAGTTCTTC. It is translated as CASSPRAESYNEQFF.

This clonotype was observed many times. This rearrangement joins TRBV27 to TRBJ1-1; D is undetermined. The CDR3 sequence is 14 residues long. The V gene's germline CDR1 is MNHEY and CDR2 SMNVEV (reference sequence). Trimming shortened V by 6 bases and J by 0 bases, and 11 bases separated the two germline ends. The CDR3 reads CASRLGSMNTEAFF. The CDR3, as DNA: TGTGCCAGCAGGTTGGGGTCCATGAACACTGAAGCTTTCTTT.